The entry below describes one T cell receptor beta chain. The antigen is not known. This CDR3 spans 18 amino acids. V was cut by 0 bases and J by 4 bases, with 22 bases left in between. The germline V gene has CDR1 SGHRS and CDR2 YFSETQ. The sample is drawn from a study of CD8+CD57+ T cells in acquired aplastic anemia. Study summary: When averaged, DNA from sorted CD4+ and CD8+ cells came to around 3.1 ug. Findings and limits, study-wide: In common between the patients and the controls were some 29 CD8+ CDR3 sequences.

Individuals selected for sequencing had exhibited CD8+CD57+ cell expansion on flow cytometry. Every patient was diagnosed with severe acquired aplastic anemia. The template for TCR beta VDJ and CDR3 sequence profiling was genomic DNA. TCRdb re-called the reads through MiXCR, storing one row per CDR3 protein. The sample has under 150,000 distinct CDR3 sequences, nearly 40% seen once; the top ten hold around 2.5%. J is TRBJ1-2 and V is TRBV5-1; the D is unclear. Sequencing was performed on sorted CD4+, CD8+, or CD8+CD57+ T cells (not recorded which) from PBMCs. The receptor's source is a human donor with aplastic anemia. The DNA of the CDR3 is TGCGCCAGCAGCTTGGAGTCCGCCGCTCGGGTTTTCAGCTATGGCTACACCTTC. As protein: CASSLESAARVFSYGYTF.